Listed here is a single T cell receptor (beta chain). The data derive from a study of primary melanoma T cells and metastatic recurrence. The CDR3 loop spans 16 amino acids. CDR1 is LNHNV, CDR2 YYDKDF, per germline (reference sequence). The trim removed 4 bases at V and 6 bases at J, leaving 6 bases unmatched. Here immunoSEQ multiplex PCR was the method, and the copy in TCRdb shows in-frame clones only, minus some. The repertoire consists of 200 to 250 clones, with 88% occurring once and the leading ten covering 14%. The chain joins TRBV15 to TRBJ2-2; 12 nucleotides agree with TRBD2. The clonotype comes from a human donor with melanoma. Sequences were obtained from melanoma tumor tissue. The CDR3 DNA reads TGTGCCACCAGCAATGGACTAGCGGGGAGGGCCGGGGAGCTGTTTTTT. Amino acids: CATSNGLAGRAGELFF.